This T cell receptor beta chain was sequenced during a study of T-cell reconstitution after alpha-beta-depleted transplantation in children. This clonotype has at least ten counts. The antigen is not known. Whole-study findings and limits: After one year, T-cell counts and TCRbeta diversity mostly came from new T cells. After transplant, high TCRbeta diversity at day 60 in some patients arose from surviving recipient T cells and thymic progenitors. Reportedly, roughly two months post-transplant, alpha-beta T cells arose from several hundred expanded graft clones.

Unique molecular identifiers were incorporated when the TCRbeta library was constructed. One entry per CDR3 protein, called by TCRdb with MiXCR from the PCR reads. The repertoire holds just over 200,000 distinct CDR3 sequences, with roughly 9.1% as singletons. Unmatched junction bases numbered 1, after V lost 2 bases and J lost 5 bases. This CDR3 region has 14 residues. Germline CDR1 reads SGHRS; CDR2 reads YFSETQ. The sequenced sample was PBMCs, mostly from graft donor cells, obtained 360 days after TCRalphabeta/CD19-depleted stem cell transplant. The V and J genes are TRBV5-1 and TRBJ2-1; 10 bases are shared with TRBD2. This clonotype originated in a male patient between 2 and 15 years old who had a stem cell transplant for acute myeloid leukemia, so the T cells may come from the graft donor. CDR3 bases: TGCGCCAGCAGCTTCCTAGCGGGGGACAATGAGCAGTTCTTC. Translated: CASSFLAGDNEQFF.